The 20 T cell receptor beta chains in this list originate from one sample, sequenced in a study of control samples from healthy donors and cancer patients. The protocol was immunoSEQ multiplex PCR, while the TCRdb copy is restricted to in-frame clones and leaves out a portion. Here the sample spans 70,000 to 75,000 clones, roughly 90% being singletons. Sequenced material: blood. Receptor source: a woman aged 45-65 years in good health.

V and J are TRBV2 and TRBJ1-1, with D perhaps matching TRBD1 (5 bases). The V end was cut by 6 bases, the J end by 2 bases, with 7 bases between. The CDR3 contains 12 residues. In germline, CDR1 is SNHLY, CDR2 FYNNEI. This chain's CDR3 is CASRTVNTEAFF. In nucleotides, the CDR3 is TGTGCCAGCAGGACAGTTAACACTGAAGCTTTCTTT.

V usage is TRBV7-8 and J usage is TRBJ2-7; D is ambiguous. This CDR3 contains 13 residues. Looked up from germline, CDR1 is SGHVS and CDR2 is FQNEAQ. V lost 5 bases, J lost 0 bases, and 8 bases lay in between. The CDR3 DNA sequence: TGTGCCAGCAGCCCTGGGCCCTCCTACGAGCAGTACTTC. It is translated as CASSPGPSYEQYF.

This chain uses TRBV9 with TRBJ1-4; 7 nucleotides line up with TRBD1. CDR3 length: 16 residues. V was pared by 2 bases and J by 3 bases, with 7 bases of the junction left unmatched. Germline lookup yields CDR1 SGDLS and CDR2 YYNGEE. The CDR3 reads CASSVGGGDANEKLFF. CDR3 nucleotides: TGTGCCAGCAGCGTGGGAGGGGGCGATGCTAATGAAAAACTGTTTTTT.

The chain recombines TRBV18 with TRBJ2-2; no firm D call. Germline CDR1 and CDR2: KGHSH and LQKENI. The CDR3 spans 16 residues. V gave up 1 base and J gave up 6 bases, with 15 bases separating them. In DNA form, the CDR3 reads TGTGCCAGCTCACCACGTCCCGCGGCTCGGGCCGGGGAGCTGTTTTTT. Translating gives CASSPRPAARAGELFF. Combining the CDR3 with reference TRBV18 and TRBJ2-2 gives the whole variable domain NAGVMQNPRHLVRRRGQEARLRCSPMKGHSHVYWYRQLPEEGLKFMVYLQKENIIDESGMPKERFSAEFPKEGPSILRIQQVVRGDSAAYFCASSPRPAARAGELFFGEGSRLTVL.

The chain joins TRBV3-1 (or the pseudogene TRBV3-2) to TRBJ2-1, with unresolved D. The CDR3 has 15 residues. Trimming took off 2 bases at V and 1 base at J, with 9 bases between the two ends. Germline V CDR1 and CDR2: LGHDT, YNNKEL (reference sequence). The DNA for the CDR3 is TGTGCCAGCAGCCAATCGCGGCCATCCTACAATGAGCAGTTCTTC. Translating gives CASSQSRPSYNEQFF.

The V and J genes are TRBV9 and TRBJ1-3, with D hard to call. The CDR3 runs 15 residues. V lost 4 bases and J 4 bases, leaving 15 bases between the germline ends. Germline CDR1 and CDR2: SGDLS and YYNGEE. This CDR3 reads CASSLTLARGNTIYF. The CDR3 bases are TGTGCCAGCAGCTTGACTTTGGCGAGGGGAAACACCATATATTTT.

The chain has TRBV28 and TRBJ1-2; D not resolved. The ends were cut back, 4 bases at V and 4 bases at J, with 10 bases in the middle. The CDR3 loop spans 13 amino acids. CDR1 is MDHEN, CDR2 SYDVKM, per germline. In DNA form, the CDR3 reads TGTGCCAGCAGTTCTGGCAGCCTCTATGGCTACACCTTC. Amino acids: CASSSGSLYGYTF.

The chain uses TRBV20-1 and TRBJ1-1; no firm D call. There are 12 residues in the CDR3. Deletions cut 3 bases from V and 4 bases from J, with 9 bases between. From germline, CDR1 is DFQATT and CDR2 SNEGSKA (reference sequence). For the CDR3, the DNA is TGCAGTGCTAGTGCCTCCCTCACTGAAGCTTTCTTT. Amino acids: CSASASLTEAFF.

The rearrangement links TRBV7-2 to TRBJ1-5, with 8 bases matching TRBD1. The CDR3 loop spans 15 amino acids. Trimming cost V 1 base and J 6 bases; bases outside gene matches: 5. Per the germline V gene, CDR1 is SGHTA and CDR2 is FQGNSA. The CDR3 protein is CASSLGTGFFQPQHF. The CDR3 bases are TGTGCCAGCAGCTTAGGGACAGGGTTTTTTCAGCCCCAGCATTTT.

The chain combines TRBV29-1 with TRBJ2-7; the D gene is possibly TRBD2 (5 bases). The CDR3 contains 10 residues. Germline CDR1 reads SQVTM; CDR2 reads ANQGSEA. The V end lost 7 bases, the J end lost 3 bases, and 7 bases lay between the germline ends. In nucleotides, the CDR3 is TGCAGCGCCGGGGACTACGAGCAGTACTTC. Protein product: CSAGDYEQYF.

V gene TRBV21-1 combines with J gene TRBJ1-5. TRBV21-1 counts as a pseudogene. This CDR3 comprises 15 residues. CDR3 in DNA: TGTGCCAGCAGGCCGGGGGTAAATAGCAATCAGCCCCAGCATTTT. It translates to CASRPGVNSNQPQHF.

The chain is built from TRBV13 and TRBJ2-7; perhaps TRBD2 as D (6 bases). Germline-derived CDR1 and CDR2 are PRHDT and FYEKMQ (reference sequence). The ends were cut back, 4 bases at V and 0 bases at J, with 13 bases in the middle. The CDR3 consists of 15 residues. The CDR3 region is CASSSRGAPSYEQYF. CDR3 coding DNA: TGTGCCAGCAGCTCCCGCGGGGCCCCCTCCTACGAGCAGTACTTC. Full variable domain (rest looked up from reference TRBV13 and TRBJ2-7): AAGVIQSPRHLIKEKRETATLKCYPIPRHDTVYWYQQGPGQDPQFLISFYEKMQSDKGSIPDRFSAQQFSDYHSELNMSSLELGDSALYFCASSSRGAPSYEQYFGPGTRLTVT.

V and J are TRBV6-5 and TRBJ1-1; 7 bases match TRBD1. After removal of 0 bases from V and 6 bases from J, the junction contained 1 base not matched to a gene. The CDR3 is 13 amino acids. In germline, CDR1 is MNHEY, CDR2 SVGAGI. The CDR3 DNA is TGTGCCAGCAGTTACTCAGGGGGCGCTGAAGCTTTCTTT. This encodes CASSYSGGAEAFF.

The V gene is TRBV24-1, the J gene TRBJ2-1; perhaps D is TRBD1 or TRBD2 (5 bases each). V dropped 5 bases and J dropped 2 bases, with 9 bases sitting between them. The length of the CDR3 is 14 residues. Germline V gene lookup returns CDR1 KGHDR and CDR2 SFDVKD. In nucleotides, the CDR3 is TGTGCCACCAGTGGCAGGGACCCCTACAATGAGCAGTTCTTC. Translating it yields CATSGRDPYNEQFF.

The chain is built from TRBV7-9 and TRBJ1-2, with TRBD1 as a possible D gene (5 bases). Germline V gene sequence: CDR1 SEHNR, CDR2 FQNEAQ (reference sequence). The CDR3 is 13 amino acids. V was shortened by 5 bases and J by 4 bases, with 11 bases between the two germline ends. The CDR3 DNA reads TGTGCCAGCAGCCCGGCCACAGGCTATGGCTACACCTTC. Translated: CASSPATGYGYTF.

This clone was seen just once. The CDR3 DNA is TGTGCCAGCAGTGAAGCGATGGGGGTTGGTTCACCCCTCCACTTT. Translating gives CASSEAMGVGSPLHF. The rearrangement uses TRBV6-1 and TRBJ1-6; D is perhaps TRBD1 (5 bases). The V gene's germline CDR1 is MNHNS and CDR2 SASEGT. This CDR3 spans 15 amino acids. V was cut by 0 bases and J by 9 bases, with 12 bases left in between.

V gene TRBV6-1 combines with J gene TRBJ1-2, with D uncertain. Germline V gives CDR1 MNHNS, CDR2 SASEGT. V was trimmed by 2 bases and J by 4 bases, leaving 8 bases between them. The CDR3 is 13 residues long. DNA of the CDR3: TGTGCCAGCAGTGAAAACCGTGCCTATGGCTACACCTTC. Translating gives CASSENRAYGYTF.

The chain combines TRBV30 with TRBJ2-2, with D maybe TRBD2 (5 bases). Trimming pared 0 bases from V and 5 bases from J, leaving 7 bases between. The CDR3 loop spans 13 amino acids. Germline V lookup: CDR1 GTSNPN, CDR2 SVGIG (reference sequence). In DNA, the CDR3 is TGTGCCTGGAGTGTAGGAGGAACCGGGGAGCTGTTTTTT. It is translated as CAWSVGGTGELFF.

The chain couples TRBV7-8 to TRBJ1-1; 7 bases align to TRBD1. V lost 1 base to trimming and J lost 3 bases; unmatched junction nucleotides: 2. CDR1 is SGHVS, CDR2 FQNEAQ, per germline. The CDR3 consists of 14 residues. CDR3 sequence: CASSLVGQDTEAFF. In DNA, the CDR3 is TGTGCCAGCAGCTTAGTAGGACAGGACACTGAAGCTTTCTTT.

This clone was seen more than once but under ten times. The chain uses TRBV11-2 and TRBJ2-1; no definite D call. CDR3 size: 15 residues. From germline, CDR1 is SGHAT and CDR2 FQNNGV. V dropped 0 bases and J dropped 5 bases, with 11 bases sitting between them. CDR3 protein: CASSLDFSSNNEQFF. CDR3 nucleotides: TGTGCCAGCAGCTTAGATTTTAGTAGCAACAATGAGCAGTTCTTC. Complete variable domain (other parts from reference TRBV11-2 and TRBJ2-1): EAGVAQSPRYKIIEKRQSVAFWCNPISGHATLYWYQQILGQGPKLLIQFQNNGVVDDSQLPKDRFSAERLKGVDSTLKIQPAKLEDSAVYLCASSLDFSSNNEQFFGPGTRLTVL.